A single sample gave rise to the 15 T cell receptor beta chains below, sequenced in a study of T-cell memory formation after mild COVID-19. TCRdb re-analysed the 5' RACE reads in MiXCR, keeping a single row per CDR3 protein. The table records about 320,000 distinct CDR3 sequences, roughly an eighth of them present only once. The sequencing input was PBMCs or a T cell subset sorted from them (not recorded which). These receptors came from a man between 18 and 35 years old who had mild COVID-19 (a few samples of this study predate the infection). Cell type and time point are not known.

This clonotype was picked up a small number of times. This chain uses TRBV10-3 with TRBJ1-2; possibly TRBD1 for D (5 bases). The CDR3 runs 14 residues. CDR1 is ENHRY, CDR2 SYGVKD, per germline. The V and J ends lost 8 bases and 3 bases respectively, with 16 bases between them. The CDR3, as DNA: TGTGCCATCCAAGACGTAGGGGTGTACTATGGCTACACCTTC. Its protein is CAIQDVGVYYGYTF.

The J gene is TRBJ2-3, the V gene TRBV6-2 or TRBV6-3, with no clear D. Germline-derived CDR1 and CDR2 are MNHEY and SVGEGT. V was cut by 2 bases and J by 3 bases, with 6 bases left in between. This CDR3 region has 13 residues. The DNA for the CDR3 is TGTGCCAGCAGTTACCGAGCAACAGATACGCAGTATTTT. Protein: CASSYRATDTQYF.

This clonotype has only a few counts. The J gene is TRBJ1-2, the V gene TRBV20-1; 12 bases line up with TRBD1. The CDR3 is 15 residues long. From germline, CDR1 is DFQATT and CDR2 SNEGSKA (reference sequence). V shed 0 bases, J shed 7 bases, and the junction held 6 bases outside the gene matches. The CDR3: CSARDRGQGAFGYTF. As DNA, the CDR3 is TGCAGTGCTAGAGATCGGGGACAGGGGGCCTTTGGCTACACCTTC.

This clonotype showed up many times. J is TRBJ2-1 and V is TRBV20-1, with D perhaps TRBD1 (6 bases). Germline values: CDR1 DFQATT, CDR2 SNEGSKA (reference sequence). This CDR3 is 14 amino acids long. V lost 2 bases, J lost 2 bases, and 10 bases lay in between. In nucleotides, the CDR3 is TGCAGTGCTAGAACAGGGAACACCTACAATGAGCAGTTCTTC. Residues: CSARTGNTYNEQFF.

V usage is TRBV29-1 and J usage is TRBJ2-4, with no clear D. There are 13 residues in the CDR3. Trimming cost V 1 base and J 4 bases, with 8 bases left between them. Germline V gene sequence: CDR1 SQVTM, CDR2 ANQGSEA. The CDR3 reads CSVEVGFKNIQYF. CDR3 DNA sequence: TGCAGCGTTGAAGTGGGATTTAAAAACATTCAGTACTTC.

This clonotype was observed at least ten times. The chain uses TRBV29-1 and TRBJ2-7, with D possibly called TRBD1 or TRBD2 (5 bases each). With 5 bases removed from V and 3 bases from J, the gap between germline ends came to 14 bases. The length of the CDR3 is 13 residues. Germline V CDR1 and CDR2: SQVTM, ANQGSEA. CDR3 amino acids: CSVFLGDGYEQYF. The CDR3 nucleotides read TGCAGCGTTTTCTTGGGGGACGGCTACGAGCAGTACTTC.

This rearrangement joins TRBV6-5 to TRBJ2-1; D not resolved. V gave up 2 bases and J gave up 1 base, with 9 bases separating them. In germline, CDR1 is MNHEY, CDR2 SVGAGI. The CDR3 is 15 amino acids. CDR3 amino acids: CASSYGLGSYNEQFF. The DNA of the CDR3 is TGTGCCAGCAGTTACGGCCTTGGGTCCTACAATGAGCAGTTCTTC.

This clonotype was seen a handful of times. The chain couples TRBV7-2 to TRBJ1-4; no firm D call. The germline CDR1 and CDR2 sequences are SGHTA and FQGNSA. V dropped 4 bases and J dropped 8 bases, with 14 bases sitting between them. CDR3 length: 14 amino acids. CDR3: CASSSPPGHEKLFF. In nucleotides, the CDR3 is TGTGCCAGCAGCTCCCCGCCGGGCCACGAAAAACTGTTTTTT.

In this sample, this clonotype turned up a few times. The rearrangement uses TRBV30 and TRBJ2-5; 8 bases align to TRBD2. V gave up 3 bases and J gave up 5 bases; unmatched junction bases: 5. Germline assignment: CDR1 GTSNPN and CDR2 SVGIG (reference sequence). CDR3 length: 13 residues. The CDR3 nucleotides read TGTGCCTGGAGACGACTAGCGTGGGAGACCCAGTACTTC. As protein: CAWRRLAWETQYF.

The chain is built from TRBV12-3 or TRBV12-4 and TRBJ1-6, with 7 bases matching TRBD1. The CDR3 runs 13 residues. With 5 bases clipped from V and 6 bases from J, the junction kept 1 base outside the gene matches. The CDR3 bases are TGTGCCAGCAGTCCAGGGGGTAATTCACCCCTCCACTTT. Translating gives CASSPGGNSPLHF.

In this sample, this clonotype turned up many times. The V call is TRBV5-1, the J call TRBJ2-2; tentatively, D is TRBD2 (6 bases). Germline-derived CDR1 and CDR2 are SGHRS and YFSETQ. V lost 1 base and J lost 4, with 11 bases in between. The CDR3 is 15 amino acids. The CDR3 region is CASSLSGDVTGELFF. The CDR3 bases are TGCGCCAGCAGCTTGTCGGGGGATGTCACCGGGGAGCTGTTTTTT. Based on the CDR3 plus reference TRBV5-1 and TRBJ2-2, the full variable domain is KAGVTQTPRYLIKTRGQQVTLSCSPISGHRSVSWYQQTPGQGLQFLFEYFSETQRNKGNFPGRFSGRQFSNSRSEMNVSTLELGDSALYLCASSLSGDVTGELFFGEGSRLTVL.

This clonotype was picked up a small number of times. V usage is TRBV20-1 and J usage is TRBJ2-2; 8 bases agree with TRBD1. V dropped 5 bases and J dropped 5; count of bases not matched to a gene: 10. Germline V gene lookup returns CDR1 DFQATT and CDR2 SNEGSKA (reference sequence). The CDR3 spans 15 residues. As DNA, the CDR3 is TGCAGTGCTGGGGCCGGGACAGGATGGACCGGGGAGCTGTTTTTT. Protein product: CSAGAGTGWTGELFF.

The chain is built from TRBV5-4 and TRBJ2-5, with TRBD2 identical over 11 bases. Trimming took 4 bases from V and 5 from J; bases not matched to a gene: 10. The germline V gene encodes CDR1 SGHNT and CDR2 YYREEE (reference sequence). The CDR3 totals 16 residues. The CDR3 sequence is CASSLAGGTSRETQYF. The CDR3 coding sequence is TGTGCCAGCAGCCTAGCGGGGGGAACTTCGCGGGAGACCCAGTACTTC.

This clonotype occurred a few times. V is TRBV5-1 and J is TRBJ1-1, with D possibly matching TRBD1 (5 bases). The CDR3 is 15 amino acids. V was trimmed by 6 bases and J by 1 base, leaving 16 bases between them. CDR1 is SGHRS and CDR2 is YFSETQ in the germline V gene. DNA of the CDR3: TGCGCCAGCACCGTTATACCGACAGAGAACACTGAAGCTTTCTTT. Protein: CASTVIPTENTEAFF.

The chain couples TRBV20-1 to TRBJ2-1; TRBD2 agrees at 8 bases. J was trimmed by 5 bases and V by 0 bases; bases with no gene match: 3. Looked up from germline, CDR1 is DFQATT and CDR2 is SNEGSKA (reference sequence). The CDR3 loop spans 14 amino acids. CDR3 sequence: CSAREAGVHNEQFF. The CDR3 nucleotides are TGCAGTGCTAGAGAAGCGGGGGTTCACAATGAGCAGTTCTTC.